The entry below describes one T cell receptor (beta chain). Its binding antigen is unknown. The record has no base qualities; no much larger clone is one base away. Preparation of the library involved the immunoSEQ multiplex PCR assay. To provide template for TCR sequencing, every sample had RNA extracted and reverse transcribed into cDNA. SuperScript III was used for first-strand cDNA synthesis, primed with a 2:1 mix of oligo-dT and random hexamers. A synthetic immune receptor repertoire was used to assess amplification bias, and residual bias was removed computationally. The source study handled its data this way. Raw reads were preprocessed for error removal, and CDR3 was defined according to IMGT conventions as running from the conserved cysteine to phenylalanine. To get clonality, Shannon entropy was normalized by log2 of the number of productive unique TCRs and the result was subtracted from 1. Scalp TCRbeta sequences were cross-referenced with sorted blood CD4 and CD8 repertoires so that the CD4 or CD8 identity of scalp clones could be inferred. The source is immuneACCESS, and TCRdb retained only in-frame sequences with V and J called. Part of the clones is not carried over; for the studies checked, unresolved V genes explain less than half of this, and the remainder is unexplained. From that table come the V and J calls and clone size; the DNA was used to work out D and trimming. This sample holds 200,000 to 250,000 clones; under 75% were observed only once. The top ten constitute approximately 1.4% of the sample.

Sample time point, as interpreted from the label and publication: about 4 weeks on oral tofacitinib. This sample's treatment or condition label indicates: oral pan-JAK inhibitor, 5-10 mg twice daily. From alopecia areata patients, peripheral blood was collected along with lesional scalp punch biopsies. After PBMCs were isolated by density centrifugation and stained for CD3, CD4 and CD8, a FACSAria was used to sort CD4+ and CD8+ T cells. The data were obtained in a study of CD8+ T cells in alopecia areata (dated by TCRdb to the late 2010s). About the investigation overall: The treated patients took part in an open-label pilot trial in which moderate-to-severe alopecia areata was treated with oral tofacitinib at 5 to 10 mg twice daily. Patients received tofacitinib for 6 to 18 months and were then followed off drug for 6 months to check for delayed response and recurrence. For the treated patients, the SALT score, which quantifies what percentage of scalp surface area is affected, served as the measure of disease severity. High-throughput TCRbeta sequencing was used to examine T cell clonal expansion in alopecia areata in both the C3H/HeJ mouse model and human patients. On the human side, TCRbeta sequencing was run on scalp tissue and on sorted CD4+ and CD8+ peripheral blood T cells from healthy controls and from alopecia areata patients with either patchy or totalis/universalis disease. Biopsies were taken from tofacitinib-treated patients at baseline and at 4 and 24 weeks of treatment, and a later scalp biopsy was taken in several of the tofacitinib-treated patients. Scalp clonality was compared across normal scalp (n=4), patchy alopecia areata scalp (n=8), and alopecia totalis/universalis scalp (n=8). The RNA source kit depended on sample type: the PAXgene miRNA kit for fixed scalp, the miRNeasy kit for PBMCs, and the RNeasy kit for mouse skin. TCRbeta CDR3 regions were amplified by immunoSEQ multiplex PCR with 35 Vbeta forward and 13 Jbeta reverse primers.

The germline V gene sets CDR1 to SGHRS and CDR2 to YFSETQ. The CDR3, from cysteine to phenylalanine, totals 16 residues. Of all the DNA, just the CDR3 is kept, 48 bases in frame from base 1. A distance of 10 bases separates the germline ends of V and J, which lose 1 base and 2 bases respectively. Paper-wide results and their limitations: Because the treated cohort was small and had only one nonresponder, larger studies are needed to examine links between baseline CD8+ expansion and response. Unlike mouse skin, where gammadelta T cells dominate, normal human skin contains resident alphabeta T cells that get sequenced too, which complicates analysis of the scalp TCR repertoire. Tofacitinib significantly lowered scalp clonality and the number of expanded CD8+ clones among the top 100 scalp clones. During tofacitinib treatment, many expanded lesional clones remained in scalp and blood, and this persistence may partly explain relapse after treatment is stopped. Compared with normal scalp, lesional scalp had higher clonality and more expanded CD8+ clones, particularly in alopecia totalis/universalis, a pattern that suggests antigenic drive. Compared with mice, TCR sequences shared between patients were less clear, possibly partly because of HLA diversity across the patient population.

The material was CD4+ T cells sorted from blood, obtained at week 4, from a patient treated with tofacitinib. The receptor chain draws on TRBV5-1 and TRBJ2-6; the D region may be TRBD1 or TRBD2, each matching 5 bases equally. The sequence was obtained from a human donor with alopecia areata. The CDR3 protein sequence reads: CASSLFGATGANVLTF. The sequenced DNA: TGCGCCAGCAGCTTGTTCGGGGCCACTGGGGCCAACGTCCTGACTTTC.